The 23 T cell receptor beta chains given below trace back to one sample, sequenced in a study of beta chain features in type 1 diabetes (dated by TCRdb to 2017 to 2018). Library prep was done by the immunoSEQ multiplex PCR assay. The High Capacity cDNA Reverse Transcription Kit was used to reverse transcribe all of the isolated RNA, meaning that expressed TCRB transcripts were what got sequenced. Sourced from immuneACCESS, this table was stored by TCRdb with only in-frame sequences that have V and J called. A share of the clones is absent; for the studies checked, an unresolved V gene accounts for under half, and the remainder has no known explanation. This sample has 500,000 to 700,000 clones in its table, and roughly a sixth of those were observed once. The top ten clones comprise 0.09% to 0.095% of the sample. The sample comprised naive CD4+ T cells from blood. The cell subset or site tag for this specimen amounts to: true naive CD4+ T cells. All receptors come from a man aged 18-30 years in good health.

This clone has only one observation. The chain employs TRBV27 and TRBJ2-7; 11 nucleotides line up with TRBD1. Germline V CDR1 and CDR2: MNHEY, SMNVEV (reference sequence). Losses at the gene ends were 2 bases for V and 6 bases for J; bases not matched to a gene: 6. CDR3 length: 15 residues. CDR3 nucleotide sequence: TGTGCCAGCAGTTTAGTCGGGACAGGGGGGTCCGAGCAGTACTTC. It codes for CASSLVGTGGSEQYF.

This chain joins TRBV6-6 and TRBJ1-3, with no clear D. With 5 bases removed from V and 0 bases from J, the gap between germline ends came to 5 bases. This CDR3 has 13 residues. Germline V gene data show CDR1 as MNHNY and CDR2 as SVGAGI (reference sequence). The CDR3 bases are TGTGCCAGCAGTAACCTCTCTGGAAACACCATATATTTT. Protein sequence: CASSNLSGNTIYF.

This chain connects TRBV7-9 to TRBJ1-2, with 8 bases aligning to TRBD1. After removal of 1 base from V and 2 bases from J, the junction contained 6 bases not matched to a gene. The length of the CDR3 is 16 residues. Germline CDR1 is SEHNR and CDR2 is FQNEAQ (reference sequence). The CDR3 sequence: CASSLGGQASNYGYTF. The CDR3 coding sequence is TGTGCCAGCAGCTTAGGGGGACAGGCGTCGAACTATGGCTACACCTTC.

The V and J genes are TRBV29-1 and TRBJ1-1; possible D gene TRBD1, 6 bases. The CDR3 consists of 15 residues. Germline-derived CDR1 and CDR2 are SQVTM and ANQGSEA. Trimming removed 2 bases from V and 6 bases from J, with 19 bases in between. The CDR3 loop reads CSVERHQGQVSEAFF. The CDR3 DNA sequence: TGCAGCGTTGAAAGGCATCAGGGGCAGGTTTCTGAAGCTTTCTTT. The whole variable domain, filled in from reference TRBV29-1 and TRBJ1-1, reads SAVISQKPSRDICQRGTSLTIQCQVDSQVTMMFWYRQQPGQSLTLIATANQGSEATYESGFVIDKFPISRPNLTFSTLTVSNMSPEDSSIYLCSVERHQGQVSEAFFGQGTRLTVV.

This clone appeared a few times. This CDR3 is CATSRGRGVSGANVLTF. The DNA of the CDR3 is TGTGCCACCAGCAGAGGAAGGGGAGTCTCTGGGGCCAACGTCCTGACTTTC. The V gene is TRBV15, the J gene TRBJ2-6; D may be TRBD1 or TRBD2 (5 bases each). The CDR3 has 17 amino acids. Looked up from germline, CDR1 is LNHNV and CDR2 is YYDKDF (reference sequence). The V end was cut by 1 base, the J end by 0 bases, with 10 bases between. Variable domain in full (rest from reference TRBV15 and TRBJ2-6): DAMVIQNPRYQVTQFGKPVTLSCSQTLNHNVMYWYQQKSSQAPKLLFHYYDKDFNNEADTPDNFQSRRPNTSFCFLDIRSPGLGDTAMYLCATSRGRGVSGANVLTFGAGSRLTVL.

The CDR3 reads CASSVESRAYEQYF. CDR3 nucleotides: TGTGCCAGCAGCGTAGAAAGTCGAGCCTACGAGCAGTACTTC. This chain joins TRBV9 and TRBJ2-7; D call uncertain. Germline assignment: CDR1 SGDLS and CDR2 YYNGEE. Trimming removed 0 bases at V and 2 bases at J, with 9 bases between. The CDR3 covers 14 residues.

The table lists this clone with a few counts. This sequence joins TRBV2 and TRBJ1-6; the D gene is possibly TRBD1 (6 bases). Germline V gene sequence: CDR1 SNHLY, CDR2 FYNNEI. The CDR3 is 14 residues long. V was cut by 6 bases and J by 9 bases, with 15 bases left in between. The CDR3 DNA follows: TGTGCCAGCAGCGCAGGGGTACTCGCTTCACCCCTCCACTTT. Translation: CASSAGVLASPLHF. Combining the CDR3 with reference TRBV2 and TRBJ1-6 gives the whole variable domain EPEVTQTPSHQVTQMGQEVILRCVPISNHLYFYWYRQILGQKVEFLVSFYNNEISEKSEIFDDQFSVERPDGSNFTLKIRSTKLEDSAMYFCASSAGVLASPLHFGNGTRLTVT.

This clone was seen a handful of times. V is TRBV16 and J is TRBJ2-7, with D unresolved. Germline-derived CDR1 and CDR2 are KGHSY and FQNENV. Between the trimmed V and J ends, which lost 0 bases and 2 bases, there was a span of 8 bases. The CDR3 is made up of 14 amino acids. The CDR3 protein is CASSQSASPYEQYF. In DNA form, the CDR3 reads TGTGCCAGCAGCCAATCGGCCAGTCCCTACGAGCAGTACTTC.

V gene TRBV7-3 combines with J gene TRBJ2-1, with TRBD2 identical over 11 bases. Germline CDR1 is SGHTA and CDR2 is FQGTGA. The CDR3 is made up of 15 amino acids. J lost 8 bases, V lost 5 bases, and 8 bases had no gene match. This CDR3 reads CASSLTGTSGDEQFF. In DNA, the CDR3 is TGTGCCAGCAGCCTCACCGGGACTAGCGGAGATGAGCAGTTCTTC.

The chain uses TRBV13 and TRBJ2-1; D gene unclear. The CDR3 totals 15 residues. V dropped 5 bases and J dropped 3 bases, with 14 bases sitting between them. Germline V lookup: CDR1 PRHDT, CDR2 FYEKMQ (reference sequence). CDR3 bases: TGTGCCAGCAGCCAGTTGACTGATCACTACAATGAGCAGTTCTTC. Protein sequence: CASSQLTDHYNEQFF.

CDR3 sequence: CASSSQGGNTEAFF. For the CDR3, the DNA is TGTGCCAGCAGCTCACAGGGGGGGAACACTGAAGCTTTCTTT. V gene TRBV7-3 combines with J gene TRBJ1-1; 8 nucleotides align to TRBD1. The CDR3 covers 14 residues. In germline, CDR1 is SGHTA, CDR2 FQGTGA. V shed 4 bases and J 1 base; nucleotides not matched to a gene: 2.

The chain recombines TRBV6-5 with TRBJ2-5, with 13 bases aligning to TRBD2. The CDR3 is 16 residues long. V trimming: 4 bases; J trimming: 2 bases; junction bases outside the gene matches: 4. Germline V gene lookup returns CDR1 MNHEY and CDR2 SVGAGI. The CDR3 loop reads CASSFLGLAGQETQYF. Written as DNA, the CDR3 is TGTGCCAGCAGTTTCTTGGGACTAGCGGGGCAAGAGACCCAGTACTTC.

This clone was detected a few times. The gene calls are TRBV7-2 and TRBJ2-2, with TRBD1 matching over 12 bases. V trimming: 4 bases; J trimming: 5 bases; junction bases outside the gene matches: 8. The CDR3 extends over 17 amino acids. In germline, CDR1 is SGHTA, CDR2 FQGNSA. Here the CDR3 reads CASSSERDRGRTGELFF. As DNA, the CDR3 is TGTGCCAGCAGCTCCGAAAGGGACAGGGGGCGAACCGGGGAGCTGTTTTTT.

The V gene is TRBV2, the J gene TRBJ2-3; the match to TRBD2 covers 10 bases. This CDR3 is 16 amino acids long. Germline V gives CDR1 SNHLY, CDR2 FYNNEI. V was pared by 8 bases and J by 1 base, with 9 bases of the junction left unmatched. The CDR3 loop reads CASQPRLAGGTDTQYF. Written as DNA, the CDR3 is TGTGCCAGCCAGCCTCGCCTAGCGGGAGGCACAGATACGCAGTATTTT.

This clone was observed a few times. The V and J genes are TRBV4-1 and TRBJ1-2; 7 bases match TRBD1. Germline values: CDR1 MGHRA, CDR2 YSYEKL. The CDR3 covers 15 residues. Germline trimming cut 5 bases from V and 6 bases from J; bases unmatched to any gene: 12. The CDR3 is CASSEANDRVHGYTF. For the CDR3, the DNA is TGCGCCAGCAGCGAGGCAAACGACAGGGTACATGGCTACACCTTC.

The chain uses TRBV7-2 and TRBJ2-5; no clear D. The V end was cut by 5 bases, the J end by 4 bases, with 5 bases between. Germline V lookup: CDR1 SGHTA, CDR2 FQGNSA. CDR3 size: 11 residues. The CDR3 sequence: CASSPLETQYF. In nucleotides, the CDR3 is TGTGCCAGCAGCCCCCTAGAGACCCAGTACTTC.

This clone was counted only a few times. This chain links TRBV9 with TRBJ2-7; 7 positions agree with TRBD1. Germline CDR1 reads SGDLS; CDR2 reads YYNGEE. This CDR3 is 14 amino acids long. V lost 3 bases to trimming and J lost 4 bases; unmatched junction nucleotides: 7. The CDR3 DNA is TGTGCCAGCAGCGATATCCGGGACAGATACGAGCAGTACTTC. Encoded protein: CASSDIRDRYEQYF.

The V gene is TRBV2, the J gene TRBJ2-1; D is undetermined. The CDR3 loop spans 15 amino acids. Trimming left V 3 bases short and J 0 bases short, with 9 bases between. The germline gives CDR1 SNHLY, CDR2 FYNNEI. CDR3 DNA: TGTGCCAGCAGTGACAACTGGAGCTCCTACAATGAGCAGTTCTTC. Translated, it gives CASSDNWSSYNEQFF.

J is TRBJ1-5 and V is TRBV5-8, with TRBD1 as a possible D gene (6 bases). Germline values: CDR1 SGHTS, CDR2 YDEGEE. Trimming left V 1 base short and J 2 bases short, with 10 bases between. The CDR3 is made up of 15 amino acids. The CDR3 DNA follows: TGTGCCAGCAGCTTGTGGGGGCTCGGCAATCAGCCCCAGCATTTT. Translating gives CASSLWGLGNQPQHF. The full variable domain, rest sourced from reference TRBV5-8 and TRBJ1-5, is EAGVTQSPTHLIKTRGQQATLRCSPISGHTSVYWYQQALGLGLQFLLWYDEGEERNRGNFPPRFSGRQFPNYSSELNVNALELEDSALYLCASSLWGLGNQPQHFGDGTRLSIL.

The chain is built from TRBV28 and TRBJ2-3; no definite D call. V was cut by 4 bases and J by 6 bases, with 14 bases left in between. The CDR3 sequence is 14 residues long. The germline V gene has CDR1 MDHEN and CDR2 SYDVKM. The CDR3 reads CASSSLPGGDTQYF. CDR3 DNA: TGTGCCAGCAGTTCCCTTCCGGGTGGGGATACGCAGTATTTT.

This clone was detected a few times. This rearrangement joins TRBV6-1 to TRBJ1-6, with 8 bases identical to TRBD1. V lost 6 bases, J lost 9 bases, and 4 bases stayed unmatched. The CDR3 runs to 13 residues. CDR1 MNHNS and CDR2 SASEGT come from the germline V gene. The CDR3 protein is CASRDRGISPLHF. The CDR3 DNA reads as TGTGCCAGCAGAGACAGGGGAATTTCACCCCTCCACTTT.

This clone was recorded many times. The CDR3, as DNA: TGTGCCAGCAGCCCCCCTAGCGGGAGGGTGGTTGAGCAGTTCTTC. Amino acid sequence: CASSPPSGRVVEQFF. The chain links TRBV7-2 to TRBJ2-1; 12 positions agree with TRBD2. This CDR3 has 15 amino acids. J gave up 9 bases and V 5 bases, and 8 bases lay outside the gene matches. Germline CDR1 SGHTA, CDR2 FQGNSA.

The V gene is TRBV4-1, the J gene TRBJ1-5; D is undetermined. In germline, CDR1 is MGHRA, CDR2 YSYEKL. The CDR3 consists of 15 residues. The V gene lost 0 bases and the J gene lost 9 bases, with 15 bases spanning the gap. The CDR3 DNA reads as TGCGCCAGCAGCCAAGAAAGGTCAAATCGGACGCCCCAGCATTTT. This codes for CASSQERSNRTPQHF.